The next 30 T cell receptor beta chains were all read from a single sample in a study of T cell repertoires in cytomegalovirus infection. TCRdb itself ran the reads through MiXCR, one entry per CDR3 protein. This repertoire shows about 740,000 distinct CDR3 sequences, roughly 36% found once; its top ten account for about 2.8%. Material: PBMCs. The receptor source for this set is a human donor in good health (CMV status not recorded). Some clones in this sample may be carry-over from other donors' samples.

About this clonotype itself: At one end, the junction sequence differs from germline, possibly due to a read error. The V gene is TRBV7-8, the J gene TRBJ1-1, with TRBD1 as a possible D gene (5 bases). The CDR3 contains 13 residues. CDR1 SGHVS and CDR2 FQNEAQ come from the germline V gene. The CDR3 DNA follows: TGTGCCATCAGCAAAGTTGGGGGTGGTGACGCTTTCTTT. It encodes CAISKVGGGDAFF.

This clonotype was detected only a few times. DNA for the CDR3: TGTGCCAGCAGCCAAGGGACAGGGGGACAGCCCCAGCATTTT. Amino acids: CASSQGTGGQPQHF. The rearrangement joins TRBV3-1 to TRBJ1-5, with 10 bases that match TRBD1. V gave up 1 base and J gave up 7 bases; unmatched junction bases: 1. The CDR3 loop spans 14 amino acids. Germline V gives CDR1 LGHDT, CDR2 YNNKEL (reference sequence).

The V gene is TRBV7-9, the J gene TRBJ2-1, with D maybe TRBD2 (5 bases). There are 15 residues in the CDR3. V was cut by 2 bases and J by 8 bases, with 16 bases left in between. Germline lookup yields CDR1 SEHNR and CDR2 FQNEAQ (reference sequence). The CDR3 coding sequence is TGTGCCAGCAGCTTACCTAGGCTGACTATGTATGAGCAGTTCTTC. Residues: CASSLPRLTMYEQFF.

The chain carries TRBV12-3 or TRBV12-4 and TRBJ1-1, with D unresolved. CDR3 length: 12 residues. Trimming took 2 bases from V and 8 from J, leaving 9 bases between them. The CDR3, as DNA: TGTGCCAGCAGTTTATGGCCAGAAGAAGCTTTCTTT. Residues: CASSLWPEEAFF.

This clonotype appeared once. The CDR3 region is CASRSGDTQYF. The CDR3 DNA sequence: TGTGCCAGCAGATCCGGGGATACGCAGTATTTT. V usage is TRBV11-2 and J usage is TRBJ2-3; D call uncertain. V gave up 6 bases and J gave up 6 bases, with 7 bases separating them. This CDR3 is built from 11 residues. Germline CDR1 SGHAT, CDR2 FQNNGV.

This clonotype was seen many times. The J gene is TRBJ1-1, the V gene TRBV19, with D perhaps matching TRBD1 (6 bases). Between the trimmed V and J ends, which lost 4 bases and 5 bases, there was a span of 11 bases. Germline V gene lookup returns CDR1 LNHDA and CDR2 SQIVND (reference sequence). CDR3 length: 13 residues. CDR3 in amino acids: CASSTGVGTEAFF. CDR3 nucleotides: TGTGCCAGTAGTACAGGGGTTGGAACTGAAGCTTTCTTT.

On this clonotype: One end of the junction fails to match germline, which may point to a read error. This chain uses TRBV7-2 with TRBJ1-4, with D unclear. The CDR3 runs to 14 residues. Germline loops: CDR1 SGHTA, CDR2 FQGNSA. The CDR3 DNA follows: TGTGCCAGCAGCAAGGCCCTCGGGGATGAAATACTGTTTTTT. Protein product: CASSKALGDEILFF.

The rearrangement uses TRBV19 and TRBJ2-1, with TRBD2 matching over 12 bases. The CDR3 is 18 amino acids. Germline V gene lookup returns CDR1 LNHDA and CDR2 SQIVND (reference sequence). The junction had 14 bases not matched to a gene; V was cut back by 0 bases and J by 11 bases. CDR3 nucleotides: TGTGCCAGTAGTATAGATCGGCGACTAGCGGGAGCCCTATGGCAGCAGTTCTTC. Translation gives CASSIDRRLAGALWQQFF.

This clonotype appeared many times. This rearrangement joins TRBV11-2 to TRBJ1-5; possible D gene TRBD1, 5 bases. V shed 5 bases and J shed 6 bases, with 11 bases lying between them. CDR3 length: 13 amino acids. From germline, CDR1 is SGHAT and CDR2 FQNNGV. CDR3 amino acids: CASSPGLGQPQHF. DNA of the CDR3: TGTGCCAGCAGCCCAGGGTTAGGTCAGCCCCAGCATTTT.

This clonotype turned up a few times. The chain recombines TRBV12-3 or TRBV12-4 with TRBJ1-1; no reliable D call. There are 16 residues in the CDR3. Between the trimmed V and J ends, which lost 5 bases and 0 bases, there was a span of 16 bases. The CDR3 reads CASSPFRVGMNTEAFF. The CDR3 bases are TGTGCCAGCAGTCCATTCCGGGTGGGTATGAACACTGAAGCTTTCTTT.

V and J are TRBV9 and TRBJ2-7, with 8 bases matching TRBD1. CDR1 is SGDLS and CDR2 is YYNGEE in the germline V gene. The CDR3 has 14 residues. With V trimmed by 0 bases and J by 6 bases, 5 bases remained unmatched. CDR3 bases: TGTGCCAGCAGCGTAGAAACAGGGGGAGGCGAGCAGTACTTC. It encodes CASSVETGGGEQYF.

The V call is TRBV4-1, the J call TRBJ2-1, with 8 bases aligning to TRBD2. This CDR3 contains 16 residues. The germline CDR1 and CDR2 sequences are MGHRA and YSYEKL. J was trimmed by 8 bases and V by 0 bases; bases with no gene match: 9. As DNA, the CDR3 is TGCGCCAGCAGCCAAGATTACGCGGGGGGACGGGATGAGCAGTTCTTC. It codes for CASSQDYAGGRDEQFF.

V usage is TRBV28 and J usage is TRBJ2-5, with TRBD2 identical over 7 bases. Germline V CDR1 and CDR2: MDHEN, SYDVKM. The CDR3 length is 14 residues. Trimming removed 3 bases from V and 5 bases from J; junction bases left unmatched: 6. The CDR3 nucleotides are TGTGCCAGCAGTTTCGGGGGGTCGGAGGAGACCCAGTACTTC. This encodes CASSFGGSEETQYF. Full variable domain (outside the CDR3, taken from reference TRBV28 and TRBJ2-5): DVKVTQSSRYLVKRTGEKVFLECVQDMDHENMFWYRQDPGLGLRLIYFSYDVKMKEKGDIPEGYSVSREKKERFSLILESASTNQTSMYLCASSFGGSEETQYFGPGTRLLVL.

The rearrangement uses TRBV10-3 and TRBJ2-3; D might be TRBD2 (5 bases). The germline CDR1 and CDR2 sequences are ENHRY and SYGVKD. V was cut by 3 bases and J by 6 bases, with 13 bases left in between. The CDR3 is made up of 14 amino acids. CDR3 sequence: CAISEFGMRDTQYF. CDR3 coding DNA: TGTGCCATCAGTGAATTCGGGATGAGGGATACGCAGTATTTT.

This clonotype turned up a few times. The rearrangement uses TRBV20-1 and TRBJ1-1; weak D call: TRBD1 (5 bases). The germline CDR1 and CDR2 sequences are DFQATT and SNEGSKA (reference sequence). The CDR3 spans 14 residues. Trimming stripped 1 base from V and 1 base from J, with 10 bases between. The CDR3 DNA reads TGCAGTGCTAGAGTGGGGGGGAGGAACACTGAAGCTTTCTTT. Its translation: CSARVGGRNTEAFF.

Of note for this clonotype: At one of its ends the junction is not consistent with the germline gene, which may arise from a read error. The CDR3, as DNA: TGTGCCACCAGTGAAAATAGCGTCGAGCCGTTCTTC. Translating it yields CATSENSVEPFF. The chain has TRBV24-1 and TRBJ2-1; D may be TRBD2 (5 bases). The CDR3 length is 12 residues. CDR1 is KGHDR and CDR2 is SFDVKD in the germline V gene.

This clonotype has more than one count but fewer than ten. This chain links TRBV7-6 with TRBJ2-3; D is uncertain. V was pared by 4 bases and J by 6 bases, with 11 bases between. In germline, CDR1 is SGHVS, CDR2 FNYEAQ. The CDR3 is 13 residues long. In DNA, the CDR3 is TGTGCCAGCAGCTCGCTGGCGAAGGATACGCAGTATTTT. This encodes CASSSLAKDTQYF.

With respect to this clonotype: A much bigger clone sits one base away, suggesting this may be a read error. As the CDR3 is not closed by the conserved phenylalanine or tryptophan, this likely results from a read error. The chain uses TRBV7-2 and TRBJ2-7; D remains unclear. The V end lost 1 base, the J end lost 6 bases, and 10 bases lay between the germline ends. CDR1 and CDR2 from the germline V gene are SGHTA and FQGNSA. The CDR3 totals 13 residues. The CDR3 DNA follows: TGTGCCAGCAGCTTAGTGGGTGACACCGAGCAGTACTTA. It translates to CASSLVGDTEQYL.

The chain uses TRBV9 and TRBJ2-2; 11 nucleotides line up with TRBD1. The CDR3 consists of 16 residues. J was trimmed by 4 bases and V by 3 bases; bases with no gene match: 5. Germline CDR1 SGDLS, CDR2 YYNGEE. CDR3 residues: CASSESGTGGTGELFF. In nucleotides, the CDR3 is TGTGCCAGCAGCGAATCCGGGACAGGGGGCACCGGGGAGCTGTTTTTT.

J is TRBJ2-3 and V is TRBV6-2 or TRBV6-3; D ambiguous. This CDR3 region has 13 residues. V shed 8 bases and J shed 2 bases, with 11 bases lying between them. Germline CDR1 reads MNHEY; CDR2 reads SVGEGT. The CDR3: CASRLDFTDTQYF. The CDR3 nucleotides read TGTGCCAGCCGACTCGACTTCACAGATACGCAGTATTTT.

This chain joins TRBV20-1 and TRBJ1-1; D is unclear. Germline V gene sequence: CDR1 DFQATT, CDR2 SNEGSKA (reference sequence). V lost 8 bases, J lost 1 base, and 17 bases lay in between. The CDR3 covers 14 residues. This CDR3 is CSSKTWTENTEAFF. The CDR3 DNA sequence: TGCAGTTCCAAAACGTGGACGGAGAACACTGAAGCTTTCTTT.

This clonotype occurred a few times. The rearrangement joins TRBV7-2 to TRBJ2-2, with 7 bases that match TRBD2. The CDR3 has 15 amino acids. Germline V CDR1 and CDR2: SGHTA, FQGNSA. The V segment lost 5 bases and the J segment 4 bases; nucleotides outside the gene matches: 7. As DNA, the CDR3 is TGTGCCAGCAGCCGACTAGCACGAGGCACCGGGGAGCTGTTTTTT. Amino acids: CASSRLARGTGELFF.

This clonotype was counted a few times. This chain links TRBV7-4 with TRBJ1-5; D call uncertain. The CDR3 runs 14 residues. V was trimmed by 8 bases and J by 3 bases, leaving 14 bases between them. Germline-derived CDR1 and CDR2 are SGHVT and SQSDAQ. CDR3 loop: CASQFKGDNQPQHF. Written as DNA, the CDR3 is TGTGCCAGCCAGTTTAAGGGTGACAATCAGCCCCAGCATTTT.

The sample holds many counts of this clonotype. The rearrangement links TRBV12-3 or TRBV12-4 to TRBJ2-1, with D unresolved. V was clipped by 4 bases and J by 10 bases, with 23 bases between them. This CDR3 spans 16 amino acids. The CDR3 nucleotides are TGTGCCAGCAGTTCACCTCGGACGGCAGCCTCCAGGGAGCAGTTCTTC. This translates into CASSSPRTAASREQFF.

The V call is TRBV12-3 or TRBV12-4, the J call TRBJ1-1; weak D call: TRBD1 (6 bases). The CDR3 loop spans 15 amino acids. Trimming took off 1 base at V and 3 bases at J, with 12 bases between the two ends. The CDR3 nucleotides read TGTGCCAGCAGTTTAGTTACAGGGTTTTACACTGAAGCTTTCTTT. This translates into CASSLVTGFYTEAFF.

This clonotype occurred a few times. The chain employs TRBV27 and TRBJ2-2; 11 nucleotides agree with TRBD1. CDR1 is MNHEY and CDR2 is SMNVEV in the germline V gene (reference sequence). Germline trimming cut 3 bases from V and 5 bases from J; bases unmatched to any gene: 8. The CDR3 covers 17 residues. The CDR3: CASSFLGTGGGTGELFF. In DNA form, the CDR3 reads TGTGCCAGCAGTTTCCTCGGGACAGGGGGTGGGACCGGGGAGCTGTTTTTT.

The J gene is TRBJ2-7, the V gene TRBV6-5, with D possibly being TRBD2 (5 bases). The germline CDR1 and CDR2 sequences are MNHEY and SVGAGI. Trimming took 5 bases from V and 3 from J, leaving 14 bases between them. The CDR3 is 14 residues long. This chain's CDR3 is CASSEGGLLYEQYF. In DNA form, the CDR3 reads TGTGCCAGCAGTGAAGGAGGACTGCTCTACGAGCAGTACTTC.

In this sample, this clonotype turned up a few times. The CDR3 loop reads CASRMRWGDRRDGYTF. The CDR3 coding sequence is TGCGCCAGCAGGATGAGGTGGGGAGACAGGCGGGATGGCTACACCTTC. V gene TRBV5-1 combines with J gene TRBJ1-2, with a possible D match to TRBD1 (6 bases). Trimming cost V 5 bases and J 6 bases, with 23 bases left between them. Looked up from germline, CDR1 is SGHRS and CDR2 is YFSETQ. The CDR3 covers 16 residues.

This sequence joins TRBV7-9 and TRBJ1-1; 7 bases fit TRBD1. The CDR3 extends over 12 amino acids. Germline trimming cut 5 bases from V and 7 bases from J; bases unmatched to any gene: 4. From germline, CDR1 is SEHNR and CDR2 FQNEAQ (reference sequence). CDR3 coding DNA: TGTGCCAGCAGCCATGGGACAGATGAAGCTTTCTTT. It is translated as CASSHGTDEAFF.

This clonotype was seen only a few times. This rearrangement joins TRBV5-5 to TRBJ2-7; possible D gene TRBD1, 7 bases. In germline, CDR1 is SGHKS, CDR2 YYEKEE (reference sequence). This CDR3 is 13 amino acids long. Trimming stripped 3 bases from V and 6 bases from J, with 13 bases between. CDR3 amino acids: CASSSPQGGEQYF. The DNA of the CDR3 is TGTGCCAGCAGCTCCCCGCAGGGGGGCGAGCAGTACTTC.